These T cell receptor beta chains were read from a single sample in a study of OX40 agonist ivuxolimab in advanced cancers. Profiled with immunoSEQ multiplex PCR; TCRdb holds only in-frame clones, not every one. Of roughly 62,000 clones detected, 84% appear once; the ten largest clones hold 4% to 5.5%. This sample comprised CD4+ or CD8+ T cells sorted from blood, obtained in a trial of the OX40 agonist ivuxolimab. The receptors were sampled from an adult with an advanced solid tumor such as melanoma, head and neck, liver or kidney cancer. Each CDR3 is given with its conserved first and last residue.

J | V | CDR3
TRBJ2-1 | TRBV5-6 | CASSSTTSYNEQFF
TRBJ2-1 | TRBV7-9 | CASSLNLGGAAREQFF
TRBJ1-1 | TRBV5-1 | CASSDRTENTEAFF
TRBJ2-5 | TRBV11-2 | CASSLDQETQYF
TRBJ1-2 | TRBV28 | CASSPGDRSLDGYTF
TRBJ2-5 | TRBV7-7 | CASSPTRQGGGQETQYF
TRBJ2-2 | TRBV10-3 | CAAAGGGKDTGELFF
TRBJ2-7 | TRBV7-6 | CASSLGRGVFYEQYF
TRBJ1-6 | TRBV28 | CASRKQGWNSPLHF
TRBJ1-4 | TRBV10-3 | CAISESGQGADEKLFF
TRBJ2-7 | TRBV5-6 | CASSQEYHRQVQGWEQYF
TRBJ1-2 | TRBV7-2 | CASSPGPVSGYTF
TRBJ1-1 | TRBV5-1 | CASSSQGVFMNTEAFF
TRBJ2-4 | TRBV14 | CASSPRAGESAIQYF
TRBJ2-7 | TRBV4-1 | CASSRPGGEQYF
TRBJ2-1 | TRBV7-9 | CASSRGLAGEFF
TRBJ2-7 | TRBV28 | CASASWTSGSYEQYF
TRBJ2-7 | TRBV6-5 | CASSPGTHSNYEQYF
TRBJ2-7 | TRBV6-5 | CASSFQASYEQYF
TRBJ2-5 | TRBV7-3 | CASSLDRGAETQYF
TRBJ1-1 | TRBV13 | CASSLVGGSVNTEAFF
TRBJ2-1 | TRBV29-1 | CSVGTGGEQFF